This T cell receptor (beta chain) was identified in a study of shared clonotypes between healthy human individuals. General study points: Larger estimated richness was generally recorded for naive subsets relative to memory subsets.

Regarding this clone: Antigen unknown. This CDR3 is also generated by other DNA sequences in the sample.

The CDR3 has 11 residues. Germline V CDR1 and CDR2: DFQATT, SNEGSKA (reference sequence). V was pared by 3 bases and J by 3 bases, with 6 bases between. The investigators split CD4+ cells into a CD45RA+ naive subset and a CD45RA-negative memory subset. Per the original data handling: ImmunoSEQ output held junction-only sequences without quality scores, so filtering differed. Assay used: immunoSEQ multiplex PCR; TCRdb lists only in-frame clones, some missing. The DNA was the basis for D and trimming; V, J and clone size are from that table. The sample has 190,000 or so clones, 90% to 95% seen once. The rearrangement uses TRBV20-1 and TRBJ2-7; unclear D gene. This TCR came from a young woman in good health. The sequencing input was naive CD4+ T cells sorted from blood. Subset meaning: CD45RA+ positively selected. The CDR3 DNA reads TGCAGTGCTAGCTCCCGCTACGAGCAGTACTTC. As protein: CSASSRYEQYF.